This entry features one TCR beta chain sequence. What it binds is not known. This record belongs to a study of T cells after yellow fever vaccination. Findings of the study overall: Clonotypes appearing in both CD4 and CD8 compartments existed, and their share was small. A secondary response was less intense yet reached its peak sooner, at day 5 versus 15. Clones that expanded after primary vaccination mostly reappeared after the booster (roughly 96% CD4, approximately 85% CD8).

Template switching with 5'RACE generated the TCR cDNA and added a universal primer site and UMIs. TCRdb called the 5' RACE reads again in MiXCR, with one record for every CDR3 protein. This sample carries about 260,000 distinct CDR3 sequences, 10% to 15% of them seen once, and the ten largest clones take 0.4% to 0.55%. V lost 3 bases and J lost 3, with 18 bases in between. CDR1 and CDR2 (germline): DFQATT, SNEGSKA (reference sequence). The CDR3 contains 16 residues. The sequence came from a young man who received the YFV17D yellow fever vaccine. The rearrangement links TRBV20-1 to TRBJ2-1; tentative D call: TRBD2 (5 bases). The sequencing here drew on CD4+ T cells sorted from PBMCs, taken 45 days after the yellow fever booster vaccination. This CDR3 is CSARVRTGRSYNEQFF. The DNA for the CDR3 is TGCAGTGCTAGGGTGCGAACGGGAAGAAGCTACAATGAGCAGTTCTTC.